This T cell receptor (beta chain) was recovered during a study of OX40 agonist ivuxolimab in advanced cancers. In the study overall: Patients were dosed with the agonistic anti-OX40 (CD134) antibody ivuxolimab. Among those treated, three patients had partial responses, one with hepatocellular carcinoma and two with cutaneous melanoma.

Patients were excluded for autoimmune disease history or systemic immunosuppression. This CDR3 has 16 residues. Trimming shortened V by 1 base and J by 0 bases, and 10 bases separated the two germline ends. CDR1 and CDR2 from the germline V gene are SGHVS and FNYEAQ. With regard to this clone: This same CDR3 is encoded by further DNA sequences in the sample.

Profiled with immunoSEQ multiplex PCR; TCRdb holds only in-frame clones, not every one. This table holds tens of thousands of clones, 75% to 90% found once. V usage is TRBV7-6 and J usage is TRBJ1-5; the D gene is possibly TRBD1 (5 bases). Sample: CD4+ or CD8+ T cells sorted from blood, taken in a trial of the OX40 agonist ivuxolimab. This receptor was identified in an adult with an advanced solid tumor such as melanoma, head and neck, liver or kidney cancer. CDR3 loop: CASSLGGGTSNQPQHF. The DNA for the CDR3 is TGTGCCAGCAGCTTAGGGGGGGGGACTAGCAATCAGCCCCAGCATTTT.